This T cell receptor beta chain was observed in a study of regulatory and conventional T cells in RAG deficiency. Study-wide points: Shorter CDR3s in all patient subsets; >85% Treg-Tconv overlap in Omenn.

Germline-derived CDR1 and CDR2 are SGHAT and FQDESV (reference sequence). CDR3 length: 15 residues. V dropped 3 bases and J dropped 7; count of bases not matched to a gene: 8. Produced via immunoSEQ multiplex PCR; TCRdb's table is partial and in-frame only. Found here are around 37,000 clones, approximately 89% of them singletons; the top ten hold roughly 15%. On this clone: Its specificity is not known.

The data also belong to a second study, concerning regulatory T cells. That paper adds: Primers: 52 TRBV forward and 13 TRBJ reverse. In patients, unique TRB V-J pairs were restricted and V/J usage skewed, especially in Tregs.

What was sequenced was CD8+ T cells sorted from blood. This TCR was sampled from a human donor in good health. J is TRBJ2-1 and V is TRBV11-1; 8 nucleotides line up with TRBD2. The DNA of the CDR3 is TGTGCCAGCAGCTTCGGGGGGGAGCGGCGGAATGAGCAGTTCTTC. Translated, it gives CASSFGGERRNEQFF.